This T cell receptor (beta chain) was documented in a study of T cell repertoires in cytomegalovirus infection. Study-wide background: CMV infection together with matching HLA type was indicated by public TCR beta signatures.

The germline CDR1 and CDR2 sequences are ENHRY and SYGVKD. The V gene end was trimmed by 6 bases and the J gene end by 5 bases; junction bases not matched to a gene: 7. The CDR3 is 14 residues long. Study conclusions and caveats: Across the ex vivo response, the dominant clonotypes were HLA-C-restricted CMV-specific TCR beta clonotypes. CMV carriers having the relevant HLA were flagged by cumulative public TCR beta family frequency.

TCRdb re-called the reads through MiXCR, storing one row per CDR3 protein. The sample lists 630,000 or so distinct CDR3 sequences, approximately 24% occurring once. This clonotype occurred many times. Antigen unknown. The source material was CD8+ T cells from PBMCs. The source of this sequence is a human donor in good health (CMV status not recorded). Some clones in this sample may be carry-over from other donors' samples. V and J are TRBV10-3 and TRBJ2-5, with 9 bases aligning to TRBD1. The CDR3 loop reads CAIRGTGSYETQYF. The CDR3 DNA follows: TGTGCCATCAGGGGGACAGGGAGCTATGAGACCCAGTACTTC.